The T cell receptor (beta chain) under discussion was sequenced for a study of T-cell memory formation after mild COVID-19. Study context: Across donors, TCR clusters were largely donor specific. Overall study findings and caveats: Contracting clones localized mainly to CM and EM when CD4+ and mainly to EMRA when CD8+. Detection of some responders pre-infection suggested pre-existing cross-reactive memory T cells participated. Whereas later expanders leaned CD4+, clones contracting day 15 to 85 showed a balanced CD4/CD8 makeup.

The germline CDR1 and CDR2 sequences are WNHNN and SYGVQD (reference sequence). The CDR3 spans 14 residues. Trimming removed 0 bases at V and 5 bases at J, with 7 bases between. TCRdb passed the 5' RACE reads through MiXCR, listing each CDR3 protein once. Of about 340,000 distinct CDR3 sequences listed, 20% to 25% were seen once; the top ten hold roughly 23%. For this clonotype: As yet, its antigen is unknown.

V is TRBV10-1 and J is TRBJ2-2, with unresolved D. The clonotype comes from a man between 18 and 29 years old who had mild COVID-19 (a few samples of this study predate the infection). Cell type and time point are not known. Sequenced sample: PBMCs or a T cell subset sorted from them (not recorded which). CDR3 sequence (DNA): TGCGCCAGCAGTGAGTCGATGAAAACCGGGGAGCTGTTTTTT. It is translated as CASSESMKTGELFF.